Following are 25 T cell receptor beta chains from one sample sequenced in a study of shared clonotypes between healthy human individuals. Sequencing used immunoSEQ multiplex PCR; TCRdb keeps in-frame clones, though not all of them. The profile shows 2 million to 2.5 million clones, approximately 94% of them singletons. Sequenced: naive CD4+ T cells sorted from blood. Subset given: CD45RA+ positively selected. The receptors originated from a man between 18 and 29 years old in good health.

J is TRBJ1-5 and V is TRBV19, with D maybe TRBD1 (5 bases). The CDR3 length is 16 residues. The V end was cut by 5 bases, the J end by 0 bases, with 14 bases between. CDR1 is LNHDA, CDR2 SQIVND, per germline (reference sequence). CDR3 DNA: TGTGCCAGTAGTCGACTGACAGAATATAGCAATCAGCCCCAGCATTTT. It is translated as CASSRLTEYSNQPQHF.

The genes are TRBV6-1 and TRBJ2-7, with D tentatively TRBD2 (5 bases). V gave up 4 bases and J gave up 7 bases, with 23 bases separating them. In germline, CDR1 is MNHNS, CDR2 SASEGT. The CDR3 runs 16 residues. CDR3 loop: CASSGQRSDILREQYF. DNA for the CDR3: TGTGCCAGCAGTGGTCAGCGGTCAGACATCCTACGGGAGCAGTACTTC.

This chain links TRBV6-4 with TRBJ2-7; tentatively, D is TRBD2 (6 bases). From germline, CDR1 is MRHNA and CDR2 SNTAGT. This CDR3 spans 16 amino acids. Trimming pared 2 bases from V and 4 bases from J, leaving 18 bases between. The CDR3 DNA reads TGTGCCAGCAGTGACATACTAGGCGGGACGACATACGAGCAGTACTTC. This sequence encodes CASSDILGGTTYEQYF.

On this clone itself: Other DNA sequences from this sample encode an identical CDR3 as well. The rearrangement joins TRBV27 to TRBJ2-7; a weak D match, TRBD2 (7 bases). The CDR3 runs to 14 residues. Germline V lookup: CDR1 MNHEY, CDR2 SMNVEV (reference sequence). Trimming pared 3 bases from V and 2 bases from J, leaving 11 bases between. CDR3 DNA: TGTGCCAGCAGTTTGGGGAGGGGGGCCTACGAGCAGTACTTC. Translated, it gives CASSLGRGAYEQYF.

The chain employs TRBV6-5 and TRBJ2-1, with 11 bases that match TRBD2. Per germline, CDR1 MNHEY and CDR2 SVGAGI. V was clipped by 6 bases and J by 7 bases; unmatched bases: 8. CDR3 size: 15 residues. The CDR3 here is CASRATSGRRNEQFF. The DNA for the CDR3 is TGTGCCAGCAGAGCCACTAGCGGGAGACGAAATGAGCAGTTCTTC.

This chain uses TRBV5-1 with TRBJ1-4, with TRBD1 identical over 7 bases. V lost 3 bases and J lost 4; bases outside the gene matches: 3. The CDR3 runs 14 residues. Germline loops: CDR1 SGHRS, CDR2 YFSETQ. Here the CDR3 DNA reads TGCGCCAGCAGCTCGACAGGGCTTAATGAAAAACTGTTTTTT. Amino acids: CASSSTGLNEKLFF.

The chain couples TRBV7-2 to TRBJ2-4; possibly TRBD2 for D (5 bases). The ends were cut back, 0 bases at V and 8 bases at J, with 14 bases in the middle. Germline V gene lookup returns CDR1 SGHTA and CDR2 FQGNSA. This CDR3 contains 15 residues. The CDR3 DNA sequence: TGTGCCAGCAGCTTAGCGCGGGCGGATCGACACATTCAGTACTTC. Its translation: CASSLARADRHIQYF.

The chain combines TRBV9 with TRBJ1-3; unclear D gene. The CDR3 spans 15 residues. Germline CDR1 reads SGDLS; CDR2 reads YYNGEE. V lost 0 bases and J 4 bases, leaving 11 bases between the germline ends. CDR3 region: CASSVDGGKGNTIYF. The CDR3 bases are TGTGCCAGCAGCGTAGATGGAGGGAAAGGAAACACCATATATTTT. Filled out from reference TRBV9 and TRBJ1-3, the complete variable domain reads DSGVTQTPKHLITATGQRVTLRCSPRSGDLSVYWYQQSLDQGLQFLIQYYNGEERAKGNILERFSAQQFPDLHSELNLSSLELGDSALYFCASSVDGGKGNTIYFGEGSWLTVV.

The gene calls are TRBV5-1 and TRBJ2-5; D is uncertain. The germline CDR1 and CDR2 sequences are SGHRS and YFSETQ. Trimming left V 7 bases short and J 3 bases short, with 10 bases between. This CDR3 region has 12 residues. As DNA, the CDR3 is TGCGCCAGCGGGGAAACAGAAGAGACCCAGTACTTC. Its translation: CASGETEETQYF.

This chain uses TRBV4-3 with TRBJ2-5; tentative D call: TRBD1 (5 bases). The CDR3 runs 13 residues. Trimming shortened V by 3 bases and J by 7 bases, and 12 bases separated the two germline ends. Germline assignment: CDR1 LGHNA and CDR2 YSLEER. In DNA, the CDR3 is TGCGCCAGCAGCCAGGACCGAAGGGGGACCCAGTACTTC. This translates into CASSQDRRGTQYF.

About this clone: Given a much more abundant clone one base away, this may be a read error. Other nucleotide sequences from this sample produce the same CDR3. CDR3: CASSSSGGSYEQYF. In nucleotides, the CDR3 is TGCGCCAGCAGCTCTAGCGGGGGATCCTACGAGCAGTACTTC. This chain joins TRBV5-1 and TRBJ2-7, with 10 nucleotides matching TRBD2. The junction had 1 base not matched to a gene; V was cut back by 3 bases and J by 1 base. In germline, CDR1 is SGHRS, CDR2 YFSETQ. The CDR3 length is 14 residues.

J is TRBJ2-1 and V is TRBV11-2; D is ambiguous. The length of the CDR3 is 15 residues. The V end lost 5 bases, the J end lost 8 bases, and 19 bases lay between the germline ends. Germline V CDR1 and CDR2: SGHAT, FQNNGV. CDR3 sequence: CASSVGPVRADEQFF. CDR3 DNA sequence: TGTGCCAGCAGCGTAGGGCCCGTTAGGGCAGATGAGCAGTTCTTC.

CDR3 sequence reads: CASSTELNTEAFF. The CDR3 bases are TGTGCCAGCAGTACAGAGCTGAACACTGAAGCTTTCTTT. The chain combines TRBV11-2 with TRBJ1-1; D not certain. Trimming left V 6 bases short and J 0 bases short, with 8 bases between. CDR1 is SGHAT and CDR2 is FQNNGV in the germline V gene. The length of the CDR3 is 13 residues.

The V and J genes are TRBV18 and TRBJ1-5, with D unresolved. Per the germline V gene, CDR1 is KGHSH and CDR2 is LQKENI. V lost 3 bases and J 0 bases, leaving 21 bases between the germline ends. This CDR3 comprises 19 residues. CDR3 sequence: CASSPGGGSVVLSNQPQHF. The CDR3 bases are TGTGCCAGCTCACCCGGTGGAGGGTCGGTTGTTCTTAGCAATCAGCCCCAGCATTTT.

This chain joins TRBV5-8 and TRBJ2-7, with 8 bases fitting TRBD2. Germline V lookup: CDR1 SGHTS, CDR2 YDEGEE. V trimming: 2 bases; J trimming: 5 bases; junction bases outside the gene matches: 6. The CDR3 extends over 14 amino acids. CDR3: CASSLLAVQNEQYF. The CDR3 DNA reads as TGTGCCAGCAGCTTACTAGCGGTACAGAACGAGCAGTACTTC.

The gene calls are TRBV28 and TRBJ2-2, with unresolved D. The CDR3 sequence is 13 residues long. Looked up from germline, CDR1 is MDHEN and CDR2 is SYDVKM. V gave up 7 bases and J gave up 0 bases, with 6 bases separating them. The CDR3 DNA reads TGTGCCAGCACGCGTGCGAACACCGGGGAGCTGTTTTTT. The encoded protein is CASTRANTGELFF.

The CDR3 region has the DNA TGTGCCAGCAGCTTAGGGACAGGGAGCACCACAGATACGCAGTATTTT. This encodes CASSLGTGSTTDTQYF. This chain uses TRBV4-2 with TRBJ2-3; 9 bases are a match to TRBD1. CDR1 is LGHNA and CDR2 is YNFKEQ in the germline V gene. The junction had 8 bases not matched to a gene; V was cut back by 5 bases and J by 2 bases. CDR3 length: 16 residues.

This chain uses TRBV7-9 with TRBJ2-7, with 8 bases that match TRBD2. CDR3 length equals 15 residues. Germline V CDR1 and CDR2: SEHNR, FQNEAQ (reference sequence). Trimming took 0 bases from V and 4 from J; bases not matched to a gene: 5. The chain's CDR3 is CASSLALAETYEQYF. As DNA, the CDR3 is TGTGCCAGCAGCTTAGCACTAGCGGAGACATACGAGCAGTACTTC. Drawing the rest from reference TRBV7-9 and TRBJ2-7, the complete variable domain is DTGVSQNPRHKITKRGQNVTFRCDPISEHNRLYWYRQTLGQGPEFLTYFQNEAQLEKSRLLSDRFSAERPKGSFSTLEIQRTEQGDSAMYLCASSLALAETYEQYFGPGTRLTVT.

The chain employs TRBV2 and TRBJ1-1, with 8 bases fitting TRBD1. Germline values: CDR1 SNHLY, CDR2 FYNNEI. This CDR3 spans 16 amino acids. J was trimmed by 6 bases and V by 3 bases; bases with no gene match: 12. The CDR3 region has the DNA TGTGCCAGCAGTGAGGTCTCAGGGGGCCATTACGCTGAAGCTTTCTTT. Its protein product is CASSEVSGGHYAEAFF.

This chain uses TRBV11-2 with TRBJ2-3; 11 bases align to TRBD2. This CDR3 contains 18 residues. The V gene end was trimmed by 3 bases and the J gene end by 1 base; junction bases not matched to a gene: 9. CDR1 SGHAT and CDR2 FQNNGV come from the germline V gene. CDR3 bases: TGTGCCAGCAGCTTCCCCTCGACTAGCGGGGTTGGCACAGATACGCAGTATTTT. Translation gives CASSFPSTSGVGTDTQYF.

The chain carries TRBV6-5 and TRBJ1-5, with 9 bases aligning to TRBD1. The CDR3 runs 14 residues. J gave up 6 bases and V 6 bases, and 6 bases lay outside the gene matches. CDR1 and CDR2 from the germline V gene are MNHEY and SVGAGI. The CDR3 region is CASSGGTGSQPQHF. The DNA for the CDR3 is TGTGCCAGCAGCGGGGGGACAGGGAGTCAGCCCCAGCATTTT.

CDR3 loop: CASSQDRGGFQYF. CDR3 nucleotides: TGCGCCAGCAGCCAAGACAGAGGGGGTTTTCAGTACTTC. The rearrangement uses TRBV4-3 and TRBJ2-4, with D maybe TRBD1 (6 bases). The ends were cut back, 0 bases at V and 11 bases at J, with 11 bases in the middle. Germline-derived CDR1 and CDR2 are LGHNA and YSLEER. The CDR3 is 13 amino acids.

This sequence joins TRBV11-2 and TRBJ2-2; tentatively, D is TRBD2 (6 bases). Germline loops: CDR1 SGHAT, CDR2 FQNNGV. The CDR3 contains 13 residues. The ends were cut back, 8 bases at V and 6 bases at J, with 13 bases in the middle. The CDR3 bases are TGTGCCAGCGCTACGGGACTTCCCGGGGAGCTGTTTTTT. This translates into CASATGLPGELFF. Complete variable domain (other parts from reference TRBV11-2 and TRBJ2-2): EAGVAQSPRYKIIEKRQSVAFWCNPISGHATLYWYQQILGQGPKLLIQFQNNGVVDDSQLPKDRFSAERLKGVDSTLKIQPAKLEDSAVYLCASATGLPGELFFGEGSRLTVL.

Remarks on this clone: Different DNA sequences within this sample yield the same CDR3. This chain's CDR3 is CASSPVGGTSYEQYF. CDR3 nucleotides: TGTGCCAGCTCACCTGTAGGGGGCACGTCCTACGAGCAGTACTTC. This rearrangement joins TRBV18 to TRBJ2-7; 7 nucleotides match TRBD1. Germline trimming cut 3 bases from V and 1 base from J; bases unmatched to any gene: 6. CDR1 is KGHSH and CDR2 is LQKENI in the germline V gene. The CDR3 has 15 residues.

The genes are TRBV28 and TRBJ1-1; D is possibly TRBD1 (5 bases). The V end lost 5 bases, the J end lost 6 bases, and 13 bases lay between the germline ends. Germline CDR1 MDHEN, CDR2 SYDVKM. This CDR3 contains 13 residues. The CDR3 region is CASSNARGSEAFF. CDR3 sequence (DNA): TGTGCCAGCAGTAACGCCCGGGGGTCTGAAGCTTTCTTT.